This entry lists 18 T cell receptor beta chains sequenced from one sample in a study of T cell repertoires in cytomegalovirus infection. The antigens these receptors bind are not known. TCRdb re-analysed the reads in MiXCR, keeping a single row per CDR3 protein. This sample has 830,000 or so distinct CDR3 sequences; over 25% occur once, and the top ten carry over 10%. The sample was cultured CD8+ T cells from PBMCs, taken from culture after CMV antigen stimulation. These TCRs come from a human donor in good health (CMV status not recorded). Some clones in this sample may be carry-over from other donors' samples.

This chain links TRBV2 with TRBJ2-3; D gene uncertain. This CDR3 spans 17 amino acids. V was pared by 6 bases and J by 4 bases, with 23 bases between. The germline gives CDR1 SNHLY, CDR2 FYNNEI. CDR3 region: CASSGSPFDKSPDTQYF. The CDR3 nucleotides are TGTGCCAGCAGCGGTTCCCCCTTCGACAAAAGCCCAGATACGCAGTATTTT.

The chain joins TRBV12-3 or TRBV12-4 to TRBJ1-2; D might be TRBD1 (6 bases). CDR3 length: 13 amino acids. The V and J ends lost 7 bases and 4 bases respectively, with 13 bases between them. The CDR3 reads CASTVGGLYGYTF. CDR3 in DNA: TGTGCCAGCACCGTGGGGGGGCTCTATGGCTACACCTTC.

The V call is TRBV14, the J call TRBJ2-4, with 11 bases aligning to TRBD2. V trimming: 4 bases; J trimming: 0 bases; junction bases outside the gene matches: 5. Germline CDR1 SGHDN, CDR2 FVKESK. The CDR3 spans 17 residues. CDR3 in DNA: TGTGCCAGCAGCCCCGCTAGCGGGGGGATAGCCAAAAACATTCAGTACTTC. Amino acids: CASSPASGGIAKNIQYF.

The chain recombines TRBV7-9 with TRBJ1-5; D remains unclear. V lost 4 bases to trimming and J lost 7 bases, with 8 bases between them. This CDR3 region has 12 residues. Looked up from germline, CDR1 is SEHNR and CDR2 is FQNEAQ (reference sequence). The CDR3 DNA reads as TGTGCCAGCAGCTCCCCATTGCAGCCCCAGCATTTT. This gives the protein CASSSPLQPQHF.

The chain is built from TRBV6-6 and TRBJ2-5; 7 nucleotides line up with TRBD1. V trimming: 0 bases; J trimming: 3 bases; junction bases outside the gene matches: 4. CDR1 and CDR2 (germline): MNHNY, SVGAGI (reference sequence). CDR3 length equals 15 residues. The CDR3 loop is CASSYSGTVEETQYF. The CDR3 nucleotides read TGTGCCAGCAGTTACTCCGGGACAGTCGAAGAGACCCAGTACTTC.

This chain's CDR3 is CASNTDKAGQPQHF. CDR3 nucleotides: TGTGCCAGCAACACAGACAAGGCGGGTCAGCCCCAGCATTTT. The chain is built from TRBV7-9 and TRBJ1-5; D gene unclear. V was clipped by 7 bases and J by 6 bases, with 16 bases between them. This CDR3 comprises 14 residues. Germline CDR1 reads SEHNR; CDR2 reads FQNEAQ (reference sequence).

This clonotype was found a few times. The J gene is TRBJ1-6, the V gene TRBV14, with D perhaps matching TRBD1 (5 bases). The CDR3 has 14 residues. Trimming shortened V by 5 bases and J by 8 bases, and 13 bases separated the two germline ends. Per the germline V gene, CDR1 is SGHDN and CDR2 is FVKESK. The CDR3, as DNA: TGTGCCAGCAGCATGAGGGGTCATGATTCACCCCTCCACTTT. It is translated as CASSMRGHDSPLHF. The full variable domain, rest sourced from reference TRBV14 and TRBJ1-6, is EAGVTQFPSHSVIEKGQTVTLRCDPISGHDNLYWYRRVMGKEIKFLLHFVKESKQDESGMPNNRFLAERTGGTYSTLKVQPAELEDSGVYFCASSMRGHDSPLHFGNGTRLTVT.

This clonotype was seen a few times. This chain uses TRBV7-9 with TRBJ1-2; 7 bases are a match to TRBD1. V lost 5 bases to trimming and J lost 6 bases; unmatched junction nucleotides: 15. The CDR3 contains 16 residues. Looked up from germline, CDR1 is SEHNR and CDR2 is FQNEAQ (reference sequence). The CDR3 here is CASSLGHRDSFNGYTF. The CDR3 nucleotides are TGTGCCAGCAGCCTTGGCCACCGGGACAGCTTTAATGGCTACACCTTC.

This chain connects TRBV7-9 to TRBJ2-3, with D maybe TRBD1 (6 bases). The CDR3 totals 15 residues. Germline V lookup: CDR1 SEHNR, CDR2 FQNEAQ (reference sequence). Trimming removed 5 bases from V and 3 bases from J, with 15 bases in between. The CDR3 sequence: CASSAPLQGTDTQYF. The CDR3 region has the DNA TGTGCCAGCAGCGCCCCCCTCCAGGGGACAGATACGCAGTATTTT.

This rearrangement joins TRBV29-1 to TRBJ2-7; a weak D match, TRBD1 (6 bases). Germline V gives CDR1 SQVTM, CDR2 ANQGSEA. The length of the CDR3 is 14 residues. V lost 2 bases to trimming and J lost 5 bases, with 16 bases between them. The CDR3 sequence: CSVELTGFGDEQYF. CDR3 DNA sequence: TGCAGCGTTGAACTTACAGGGTTCGGGGACGAGCAGTACTTC.

The chain uses TRBV12-3 or TRBV12-4 and TRBJ1-1; D not certain. Trimming cost V 3 bases and J 0 bases, with 11 bases left between them. CDR3 length equals 15 residues. The CDR3 region is CASSLEYRMNTEAFF. For the CDR3, the DNA is TGTGCCAGCAGTTTGGAGTATCGGATGAACACTGAAGCTTTCTTT.

The chain links TRBV5-4 to TRBJ2-1; D is unclear. Germline V gene data show CDR1 as SGHNT and CDR2 as YYREEE (reference sequence). CDR3 length equals 14 residues. V was clipped by 1 base and J by 8 bases, with 13 bases between them. CDR3 amino acids: CASSLRLPGDEQFF. In DNA form, the CDR3 reads TGTGCCAGCAGCTTGAGGCTACCCGGCGATGAGCAGTTCTTC.

This clonotype was counted a few times. DNA of the CDR3: TGTGCCAGCAGTCCCACAGGGGCAGGGGATGAGCAGTTCTTC. Protein sequence: CASSPTGAGDEQFF. This chain uses TRBV12-3 or TRBV12-4 with TRBJ2-1; 7 bases are a match to TRBD1. J was trimmed by 8 bases and V by 5 bases; bases with no gene match: 9. CDR3 length: 14 residues.

V gene TRBV6-5 combines with J gene TRBJ1-5, with D perhaps matching TRBD1 (5 bases). Trimming cost V 5 bases and J 3 bases, with 11 bases left between them. Germline CDR1 reads MNHEY; CDR2 reads SVGAGI. The CDR3 spans 14 residues. CDR3 sequence reads: CASSRDGNNQPQHF. In DNA form, the CDR3 reads TGTGCCAGCAGTCGGGACGGAAACAATCAGCCCCAGCATTTT.

This clonotype was found a few times. The chain links TRBV14 to TRBJ1-1; D is perhaps TRBD1 (6 bases). The CDR3 length is 14 residues. Germline CDR1 and CDR2: SGHDN and FVKESK. Trimming pared 1 base from V and 4 bases from J, leaving 10 bases between. CDR3 residues: CASSQVLGGTEAFF. The CDR3 region has the DNA TGTGCCAGCAGCCAAGTATTAGGGGGCACTGAAGCTTTCTTT. Full variable domain (rest looked up from reference TRBV14 and TRBJ1-1): EAGVTQFPSHSVIEKGQTVTLRCDPISGHDNLYWYRRVMGKEIKFLLHFVKESKQDESGMPNNRFLAERTGGTYSTLKVQPAELEDSGVYFCASSQVLGGTEAFFGQGTRLTVV.

This chain joins TRBV2 and TRBJ2-7; D is perhaps TRBD2 (5 bases). This CDR3 is 15 amino acids long. Trimming cost V 3 bases and J 1 base, with 13 bases left between them. CDR1 and CDR2 from the germline V gene are SNHLY and FYNNEI. CDR3 coding DNA: TGTGCCAGCAGTGACTCCGGGAATTGGTCCTACGAGCAGTACGTC. This codes for CASSDSGNWSYEQYV.

The chain recombines TRBV4-3 with TRBJ2-1; either TRBD1 or TRBD2 may fit D (5 bases each). Trimming cost V 0 bases and J 0 bases, with 9 bases left between them. The CDR3 has 16 residues. Germline CDR1 and CDR2: LGHNA and YSLEER. DNA of the CDR3: TGCGCCAGCAGCCAAGACCCGGGACGCTCCTACAATGAGCAGTTCTTC. It translates to CASSQDPGRSYNEQFF.

The gene calls are TRBV9 and TRBJ2-1; weak D call: TRBD1 (5 bases). CDR1 SGDLS and CDR2 YYNGEE come from the germline V gene. This CDR3 is 17 amino acids long. V was clipped by 4 bases and J by 9 bases, with 26 bases between them. DNA for the CDR3: TGTGCCAGCAGCTCAGCGTACTTAGGGCAGGGCGTTAGTGAGCAGTTCTTC. Translating it yields CASSSAYLGQGVSEQFF.